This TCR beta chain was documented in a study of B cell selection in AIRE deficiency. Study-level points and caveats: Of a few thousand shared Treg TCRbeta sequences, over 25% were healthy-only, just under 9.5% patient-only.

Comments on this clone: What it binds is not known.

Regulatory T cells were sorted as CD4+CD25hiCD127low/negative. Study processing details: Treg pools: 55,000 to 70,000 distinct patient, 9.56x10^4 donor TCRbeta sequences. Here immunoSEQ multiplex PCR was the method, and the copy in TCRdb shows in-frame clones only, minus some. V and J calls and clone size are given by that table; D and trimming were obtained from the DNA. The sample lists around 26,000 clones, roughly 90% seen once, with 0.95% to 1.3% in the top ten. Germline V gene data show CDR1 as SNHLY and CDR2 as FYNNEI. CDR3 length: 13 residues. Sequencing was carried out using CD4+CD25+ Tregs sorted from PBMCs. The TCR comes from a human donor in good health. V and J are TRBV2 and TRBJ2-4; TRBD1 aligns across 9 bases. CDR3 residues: CADRGIAKNIQYF. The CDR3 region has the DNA TGTGCGGACAGGGGTATAGCCAAAAACATTCAGTACTTC.